A single sample is the source of the 16 T cell receptor beta chains below, sequenced in a study of beta chain features in type 1 diabetes (dated by TCRdb to 2017 to 2018). Libraries were prepared through the immunoSEQ multiplex PCR assay. The entire amount of isolated RNA was reverse transcribed using the High Capacity cDNA Reverse Transcription Kit, so the sequenced TCRB transcripts were expressed ones. In its TCRdb copy, this immuneACCESS table keeps in-frame sequences only and misses some clones. Where compared with another copy, unresolved V genes explain less than half of these, and the others have no known cause. For this sample the table gives 200,000 to 250,000 clones, of which over 7.5% were detected only once. The ten largest clones capture about 0.037% of the sample. The sequenced sample consisted of naive CD4+ T cells from blood. The label giving this sample's cell subset or site can be read as: true naive CD4+ T cells. The receptors were sampled from a woman under 30 in good health.

Only a few counts were recorded for this clone. This chain uses TRBV2 with TRBJ2-1, with 13 bases lining up with TRBD2. V lost 7 bases to trimming and J lost 5 bases; unmatched junction nucleotides: 23. Germline CDR1 SNHLY, CDR2 FYNNEI. This CDR3 contains 21 residues. The CDR3 coding sequence is TGTGCCAGCACTCCTACGATACTCACTAGCGGGAGGGCCGAGGCCCACAATGAGCAGTTCTTC. It is translated as CASTPTILTSGRAEAHNEQFF.

On this clone itself: Other DNA sequences of this sample code for an identical CDR3. V is TRBV18 and J is TRBJ2-7; perhaps TRBD2 as D (5 bases). The CDR3 extends over 13 amino acids. Germline V lookup: CDR1 KGHSH, CDR2 LQKENI. Trimming stripped 3 bases from V and 2 bases from J, with 8 bases between. CDR3 region: CASSPRTAYEQYF. The DNA of the CDR3 is TGTGCCAGCTCACCGCGGACTGCCTACGAGCAGTACTTC.

The V and J genes are TRBV7-9 and TRBJ1-1; TRBD1 aligns across 7 bases. The CDR3 totals 14 residues. Unmatched junction bases numbered 4, after V lost 5 bases and J lost 1 base. Per germline, CDR1 SEHNR and CDR2 FQNEAQ (reference sequence). The CDR3 protein is CASSATGANTEAFF. CDR3 coding DNA: TGTGCCAGCAGCGCTACAGGGGCGAACACTGAAGCTTTCTTT.

The chain combines TRBV19 with TRBJ2-2, with 9 bases aligning to TRBD1. Germline V gene lookup returns CDR1 LNHDA and CDR2 SQIVND (reference sequence). J lost 1 base, V lost 5 bases, and 11 bases had no gene match. The CDR3 covers 18 residues. Here the CDR3 DNA reads TGTGCCAGTAGTCAAATAGGGACAGGGATAAAGAACACCGGGGAGCTGTTTTTT. Its translation is CASSQIGTGIKNTGELFF.

This clone has only a few counts. The V and J genes are TRBV6-5 and TRBJ2-2; no reliable D call. The CDR3 has 13 amino acids. The V end was cut by 11 bases, the J end by 0 bases, with 10 bases between. Germline V gene lookup returns CDR1 MNHEY and CDR2 SVGAGI. CDR3 loop: CAAVRPNTGELFF. In DNA form, the CDR3 reads TGTGCCGCCGTCAGGCCGAACACCGGGGAGCTGTTTTTT.

The chain recombines TRBV29-1 with TRBJ2-3; tentatively, D is TRBD2 (5 bases). The CDR3 totals 14 residues. V shed 2 bases and J shed 3 bases, with 12 bases lying between them. CDR1 and CDR2 from the germline V gene are SQVTM and ANQGSEA. CDR3 DNA: TGCAGCGTTGAAAGAGGGAGAGGGACAGATACGCAGTATTTT. Protein: CSVERGRGTDTQYF.

This clone was counted a few times. V is TRBV7-3 and J is TRBJ2-7, with D tentatively TRBD1 (6 bases). This CDR3 spans 14 amino acids. The V end was cut by 5 bases, the J end by 5 bases, with 16 bases between. Germline V CDR1 and CDR2: SGHTA, FQGTGA. For the CDR3, the DNA is TGTGCCAGCAGCCAGACGGGCAGGGGTAACGAGCAGTACTTC. The encoded protein is CASSQTGRGNEQYF.

This sequence joins TRBV4-2 and TRBJ2-2; D is unresolved. This CDR3 is built from 13 residues. Germline V gives CDR1 LGHNA, CDR2 YNFKEQ. V was trimmed by 1 base and J by 6 bases, leaving 6 bases between them. The CDR3 spells CASSQVQSGELFF. The CDR3 bases are TGTGCCAGCAGCCAAGTTCAGTCCGGGGAGCTGTTTTTT.

Note on this clone: Germline is not matched at one junction end, which may reflect a read error. The rearrangement uses TRBV7-7 and TRBJ2-1; TRBD1 matches at 7 bases. CDR1 is SSHAT and CDR2 is FNYEAQ in the germline V gene (reference sequence). This CDR3 is 15 amino acids long. DNA for the CDR3: TGTGCTAGCAGCTTATACAGGGGCTCCTACAATGAGCAGTTCTTC. This encodes CASSLYRGSYNEQFF.

This clone was seen more than once but under ten times. The chain combines TRBV18 with TRBJ2-1; 7 nucleotides line up with TRBD2. This CDR3 comprises 13 residues. CDR1 is KGHSH and CDR2 is LQKENI in the germline V gene. After removal of 3 bases from V and 9 bases from J, the junction contained 5 bases not matched to a gene. The CDR3 spells CASSPGVAGEQFF. The CDR3 bases are TGTGCCAGCTCACCGGGAGTAGCGGGTGAGCAGTTCTTC. The full variable domain, in which reference TRBV18 and TRBJ2-1 provide the parts outside the CDR3, is NAGVMQNPRHLVRRRGQEARLRCSPMKGHSHVYWYRQLPEEGLKFMVYLQKENIIDESGMPKERFSAEFPKEGPSILRIQQVVRGDSAAYFCASSPGVAGEQFFGPGTRLTVL.

This clone was observed a handful of times. The rearrangement joins TRBV29-1 to TRBJ2-7; 7 nucleotides agree with TRBD1. This CDR3 is built from 14 residues. Germline V lookup: CDR1 SQVTM, CDR2 ANQGSEA. V lost 1 base to trimming and J lost 3 bases; unmatched junction nucleotides: 6. The DNA of the CDR3 is TGCAGCGTTGAAGTCTGGGACAGAAGCTACGAGCAGTACTTC. It specifies CSVEVWDRSYEQYF.

CDR3 nucleotides: TGTGCCAGCTCACCACTACCTCCAGACTCGGGCTCTGGAAACACCATATATTTT. As protein: CASSPLPPDSGSGNTIYF. V gene TRBV18 combines with J gene TRBJ1-3; no firm D call. The CDR3 loop spans 18 amino acids. V lost 1 base and J lost 0, with 16 bases in between. Germline V gives CDR1 KGHSH, CDR2 LQKENI. The variable domain in full, completed from reference TRBV18 and TRBJ1-3, reads NAGVMQNPRHLVRRRGQEARLRCSPMKGHSHVYWYRQLPEEGLKFMVYLQKENIIDESGMPKERFSAEFPKEGPSILRIQQVVRGDSAAYFCASSPLPPDSGSGNTIYFGEGSWLTVV.

This clone was counted between two and nine times. V gene TRBV6-5 combines with J gene TRBJ2-7; 10 nucleotides agree with TRBD2. With V trimmed by 5 bases and J by 0 bases, 4 bases remained unmatched. From germline, CDR1 is MNHEY and CDR2 SVGAGI. This CDR3 spans 15 amino acids. CDR3 amino acids: CASSGWTSGSYEQYF. The DNA of the CDR3 is TGTGCCAGCAGTGGGTGGACTAGCGGCTCCTACGAGCAGTACTTC.

The rearrangement uses TRBV30 and TRBJ2-2, with 10 bases fitting TRBD1. V gave up 3 bases and J gave up 5 bases; unmatched junction bases: 3. The germline gives CDR1 GTSNPN, CDR2 SVGIG (reference sequence). This CDR3 has 14 amino acids. CDR3 protein: CAWRDRGRTGELFF. Written as DNA, the CDR3 is TGTGCCTGGAGAGACAGGGGGCGGACCGGGGAGCTGTTTTTT.

The V gene is TRBV7-2, the J gene TRBJ2-7, with 9 bases that match TRBD2. This CDR3 spans 17 amino acids. The germline CDR1 and CDR2 sequences are SGHTA and FQGNSA. Trimming removed 1 base from V and 0 bases from J; junction bases left unmatched: 7. The CDR3, as DNA: TGTGCCAGCAGCTTAGTATTGAATAGCGGGAGCTCCTACGAGCAGTACTTC. It translates to CASSLVLNSGSSYEQYF.

This clone was seen more than once but under ten times. CDR3 DNA sequence: TGTGCCAGCAGTTACGACGGGGAGACTGAAGCTTTCTTT. Translation: CASSYDGETEAFF. The rearrangement links TRBV6-5 to TRBJ1-1; D is unresolved. This CDR3 has 13 amino acids. The V end was cut by 2 bases, the J end by 5 bases, with 9 bases between. The germline V gene has CDR1 MNHEY and CDR2 SVGAGI.